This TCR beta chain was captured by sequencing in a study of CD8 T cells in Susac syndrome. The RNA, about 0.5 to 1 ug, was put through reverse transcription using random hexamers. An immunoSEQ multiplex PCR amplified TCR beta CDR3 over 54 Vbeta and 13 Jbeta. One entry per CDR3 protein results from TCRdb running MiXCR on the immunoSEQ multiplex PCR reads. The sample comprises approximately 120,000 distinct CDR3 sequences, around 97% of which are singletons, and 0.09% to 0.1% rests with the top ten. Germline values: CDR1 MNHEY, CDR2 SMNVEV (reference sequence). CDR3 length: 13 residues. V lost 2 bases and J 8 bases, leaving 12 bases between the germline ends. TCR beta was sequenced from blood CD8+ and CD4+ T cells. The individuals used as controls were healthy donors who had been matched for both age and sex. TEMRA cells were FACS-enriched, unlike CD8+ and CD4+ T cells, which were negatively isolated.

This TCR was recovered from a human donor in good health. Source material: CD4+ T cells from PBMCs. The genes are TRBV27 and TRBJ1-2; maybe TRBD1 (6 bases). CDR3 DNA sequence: TGTGCCAGCAGTTTAGAGCCAGGGGAAGGCTACACCTTC. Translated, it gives CASSLEPGEGYTF.